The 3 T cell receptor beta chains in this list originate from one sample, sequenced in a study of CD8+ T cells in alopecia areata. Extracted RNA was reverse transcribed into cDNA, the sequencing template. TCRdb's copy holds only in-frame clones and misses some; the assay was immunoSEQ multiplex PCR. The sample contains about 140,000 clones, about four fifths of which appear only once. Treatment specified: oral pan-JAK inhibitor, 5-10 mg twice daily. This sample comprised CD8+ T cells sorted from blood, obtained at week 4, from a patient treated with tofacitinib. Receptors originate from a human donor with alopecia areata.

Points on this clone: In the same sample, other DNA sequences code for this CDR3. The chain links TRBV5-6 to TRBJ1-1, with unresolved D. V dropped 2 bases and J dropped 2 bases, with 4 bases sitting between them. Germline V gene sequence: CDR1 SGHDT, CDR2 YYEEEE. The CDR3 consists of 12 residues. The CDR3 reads CASSFGNTEAFF. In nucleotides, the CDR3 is TGTGCCAGCAGCTTTGGAAACACTGAAGCTTTCTTT.

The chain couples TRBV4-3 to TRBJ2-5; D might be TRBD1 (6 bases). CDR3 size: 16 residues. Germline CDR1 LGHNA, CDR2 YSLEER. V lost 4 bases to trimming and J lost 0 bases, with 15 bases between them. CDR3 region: CASSPHAGEYQETQYF. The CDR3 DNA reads TGCGCCAGCAGCCCTCATGCAGGGGAGTACCAAGAGACCCAGTACTTC.

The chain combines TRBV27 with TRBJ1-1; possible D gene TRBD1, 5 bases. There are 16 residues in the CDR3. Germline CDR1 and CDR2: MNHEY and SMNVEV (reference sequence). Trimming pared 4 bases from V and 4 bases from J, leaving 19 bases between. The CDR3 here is CASSSGTHGVSTEAFF. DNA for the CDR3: TGTGCCAGCAGTTCGGGGACCCACGGGGTCAGCACTGAAGCTTTCTTT.